The TCR beta chain under discussion was sequenced for a study of OX40 agonist ivuxolimab in advanced cancers. For the study at large: With ivuxolimab, an agonistic anti-OX40 (CD134) antibody, patients were treated. Three individuals attained partial responses, comprising one hepatocellular carcinoma case and two cutaneous melanoma cases. Mean age around 64 years, range roughly 23 to 79; nearly 85% male.

Trimming took off 2 bases at V and 7 bases at J, with 15 bases between the two ends. Germline-derived CDR1 and CDR2 are SGHTA and FQGNSA. This CDR3 is built from 14 residues. The assay was immunoSEQ multiplex PCR, and TCRdb's table has in-frame clones only and misses some. This sample has more than 80,000 clones; about nine tenths occur once, and the top ten carry 1.5% to 2.5%. Baseline, cycle 4 day 1, and cycle 7 day 1 were the blood sampling points. The clonotype was recovered from an adult with an advanced solid tumor such as melanoma, head and neck, liver or kidney cancer. The genes are TRBV7-2 and TRBJ2-7; possibly TRBD2 for D (5 bases). The sequencing here drew on CD4+ or CD8+ T cells sorted from blood, taken in a trial of the OX40 agonist ivuxolimab. The CDR3 is CASSLLSTAGEQYF. CDR3 DNA sequence: TGTGCCAGCAGCTTATTGTCAACGGCGGGTGAGCAGTACTTC.